This T cell receptor (beta chain) comes out of a study of blood T cells in healthy people across ages. Next came a second PCR, run for about 6 to 12 cycles, which used a sample-barcoded 5' primer along with a J-beta primer mix. TCRdb re-called the 5' RACE reads with MiXCR, one entry per CDR3 protein. The sample yields about 780,000 distinct CDR3 sequences, 35% to 50% seen once. From germline, CDR1 is MNHNS and CDR2 SASEGT. The CDR3 consists of 14 residues. Trimming took 8 bases from V and 2 from J; bases not matched to a gene: 5. The origin of this receptor is a man of 80 years or more in good health. The chain links TRBV6-1 to TRBJ2-3; 9 bases map to TRBD2. The specimen was blood. For the CDR3, the DNA is TGTGCCAGCGGAAGACTAGCGGACACAGATACGCAGTATTTT. It encodes CASGRLADTDTQYF.